Following are 3 T cell receptor beta chains from one sample sequenced in a study of cytomegalovirus exposure and HLA in healthy donors. Only in-frame clones appear in the TCRdb table, and some are missing; sequencing was by immunoSEQ multiplex PCR. The sample holds approximately 59,000 clones; around 93% are singletons and the top ten take approximately 5%. Sequenced input: PBMCs. All receptors come from a man younger than 35 in good health and CMV-seropositive.

The chain links TRBV21-1 to TRBJ2-3; the table's D call of TRBD2 was not tested on the DNA. TRBV21-1 is a known pseudogene. The length of the CDR3 is 17 residues. In DNA, the CDR3 is TGTGCCAGCAGCAAAGTAGGTCCTAGCGGGAAAACAGATACGCAGTATTTT. Protein sequence: CASSKVGPSGKTDTQYF.

The chain combines TRBV4-1 with TRBJ1-3, with D possibly TRBD1 on 6 matching bases. The V gene lost 1 base and the J gene lost 0 bases, with 10 bases spanning the gap. The germline V gene has CDR1 MGHRA and CDR2 YSYEKL. CDR3 length: 16 amino acids. CDR3 region: CASSQADRSSGNTIYF. In DNA form, the CDR3 reads TGCGCCAGCAGCCAAGCCGACAGGAGCTCTGGAAACACCATATATTTT.

The V call is TRBV5-8, the J call TRBJ1-4; the match to TRBD1 covers 10 bases. The germline gives CDR1 SGHTS, CDR2 YDEGEE. The junction had 6 bases not matched to a gene; V was cut back by 4 bases and J by 3 bases. The CDR3 loop spans 16 amino acids. The CDR3 sequence is CASSSGTGVPNEKLFF. For the CDR3, the DNA is TGTGCCAGCAGCAGTGGGACAGGGGTTCCTAATGAAAAACTGTTTTTT.